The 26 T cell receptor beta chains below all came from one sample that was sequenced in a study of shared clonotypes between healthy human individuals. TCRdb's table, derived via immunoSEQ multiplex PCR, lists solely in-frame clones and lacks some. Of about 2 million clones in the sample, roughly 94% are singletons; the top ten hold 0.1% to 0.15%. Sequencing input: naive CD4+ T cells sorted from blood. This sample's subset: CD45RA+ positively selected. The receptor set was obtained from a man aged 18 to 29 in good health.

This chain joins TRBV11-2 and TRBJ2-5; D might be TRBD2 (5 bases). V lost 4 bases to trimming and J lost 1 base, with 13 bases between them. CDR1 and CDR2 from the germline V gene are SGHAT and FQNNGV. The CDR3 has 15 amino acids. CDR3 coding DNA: TGTGCCAGCAGCTGGGTACCGAGGGTCCAAGAGACCCAGTACTTC. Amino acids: CASSWVPRVQETQYF.

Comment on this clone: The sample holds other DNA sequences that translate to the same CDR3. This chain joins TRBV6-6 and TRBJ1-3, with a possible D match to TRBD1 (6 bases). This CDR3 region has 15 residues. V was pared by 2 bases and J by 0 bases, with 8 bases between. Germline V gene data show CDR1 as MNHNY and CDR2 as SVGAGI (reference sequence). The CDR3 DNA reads TGTGCCAGCAGTTACCCGACAGGCTCTGGAAACACCATATATTTT. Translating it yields CASSYPTGSGNTIYF.

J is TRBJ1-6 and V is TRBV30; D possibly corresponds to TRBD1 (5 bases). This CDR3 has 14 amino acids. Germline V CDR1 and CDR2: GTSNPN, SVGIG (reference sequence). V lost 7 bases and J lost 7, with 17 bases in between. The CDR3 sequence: CASLKGPFNSPLHF. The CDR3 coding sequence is TGTGCCTCATTGAAGGGGCCTTTCAATTCACCCCTCCACTTT.

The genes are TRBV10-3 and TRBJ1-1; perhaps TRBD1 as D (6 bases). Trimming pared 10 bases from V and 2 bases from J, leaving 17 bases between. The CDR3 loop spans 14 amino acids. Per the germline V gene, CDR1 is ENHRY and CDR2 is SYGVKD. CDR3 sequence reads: CATGLRQDNTEAFF. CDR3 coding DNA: TGTGCCACAGGACTCCGACAGGACAACACTGAAGCTTTCTTT.

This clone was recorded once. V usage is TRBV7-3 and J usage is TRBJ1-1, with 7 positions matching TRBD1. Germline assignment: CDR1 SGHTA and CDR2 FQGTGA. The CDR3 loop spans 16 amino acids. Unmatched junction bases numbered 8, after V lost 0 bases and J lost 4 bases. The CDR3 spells CASSLTPVTGATEAFF. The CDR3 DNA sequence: TGTGCCAGCAGCTTAACCCCCGTAACAGGGGCCACTGAAGCTTTCTTT.

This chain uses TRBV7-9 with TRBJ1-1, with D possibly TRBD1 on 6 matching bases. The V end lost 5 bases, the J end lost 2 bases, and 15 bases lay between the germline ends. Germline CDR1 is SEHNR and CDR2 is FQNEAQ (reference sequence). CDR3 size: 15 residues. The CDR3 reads CASSRGGPSNTEAFF. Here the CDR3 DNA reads TGTGCCAGCAGCCGCGGGGGGCCCAGCAACACTGAAGCTTTCTTT.

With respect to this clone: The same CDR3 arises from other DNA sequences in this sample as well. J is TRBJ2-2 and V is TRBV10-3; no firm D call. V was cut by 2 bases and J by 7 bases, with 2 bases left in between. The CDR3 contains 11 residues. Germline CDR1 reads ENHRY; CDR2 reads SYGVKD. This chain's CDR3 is CAISEVGELFF. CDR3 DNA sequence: TGTGCCATCAGTGAGGTCGGGGAGCTGTTTTTT.

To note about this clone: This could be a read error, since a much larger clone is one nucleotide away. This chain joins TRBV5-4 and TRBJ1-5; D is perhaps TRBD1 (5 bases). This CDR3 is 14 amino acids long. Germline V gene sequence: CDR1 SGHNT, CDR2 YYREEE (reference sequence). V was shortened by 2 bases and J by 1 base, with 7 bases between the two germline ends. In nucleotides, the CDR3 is TGTGCCAGCAGCTTTCAGGGCAGCAATCAGCCCCAGCATTTT. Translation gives CASSFQGSNQPQHF.

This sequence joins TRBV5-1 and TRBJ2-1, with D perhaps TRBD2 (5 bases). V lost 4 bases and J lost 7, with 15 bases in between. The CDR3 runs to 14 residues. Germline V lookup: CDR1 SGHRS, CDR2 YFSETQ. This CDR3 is CASSLGRGMNEQFF. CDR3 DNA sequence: TGCGCCAGCAGCCTTGGACGGGGAATGAATGAGCAGTTCTTC. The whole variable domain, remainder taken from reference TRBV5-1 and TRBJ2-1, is KAGVTQTPRYLIKTRGQQVTLSCSPISGHRSVSWYQQTPGQGLQFLFEYFSETQRNKGNFPGRFSGRQFSNSRSEMNVSTLELGDSALYLCASSLGRGMNEQFFGPGTRLTVL.

CDR3 sequence: CASSLVDRADSYEQYF. Here the CDR3 DNA reads TGTGCCAGCAGCTTAGTGGACAGGGCGGACTCCTACGAGCAGTACTTC. The chain combines TRBV7-9 with TRBJ2-7; 8 nucleotides line up with TRBD1. The CDR3 length is 16 residues. Losses at the gene ends were 1 base for V and 0 bases for J; bases not matched to a gene: 5. In germline, CDR1 is SEHNR, CDR2 FQNEAQ (reference sequence).

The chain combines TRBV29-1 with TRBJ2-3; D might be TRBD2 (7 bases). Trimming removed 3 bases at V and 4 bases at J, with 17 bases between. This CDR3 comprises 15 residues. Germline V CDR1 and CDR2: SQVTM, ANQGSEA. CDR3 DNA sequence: TGCAGCGTTGATCTAGGGGGAGGGGTCTCAGATACGCAGTATTTT. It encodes CSVDLGGGVSDTQYF.

The CDR3 spells CASSLGQGAINSPLHF. The CDR3 coding sequence is TGCGCCAGCAGCTTGGGCCAGGGGGCGATAAATTCACCCCTCCACTTT. The chain is built from TRBV5-1 and TRBJ1-6; 8 bases are a match to TRBD1. Trimming removed 0 bases from V and 7 bases from J; junction bases left unmatched: 6. CDR1 is SGHRS, CDR2 YFSETQ, per germline. The CDR3 covers 16 residues.

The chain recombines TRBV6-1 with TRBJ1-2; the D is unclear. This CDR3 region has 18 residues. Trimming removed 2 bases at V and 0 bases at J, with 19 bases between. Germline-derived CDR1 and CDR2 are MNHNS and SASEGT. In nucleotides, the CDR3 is TGTGCCAGCAGTGAACCGAATTCAGACCGCCGAGCTAACTATGGCTACACCTTC. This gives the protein CASSEPNSDRRANYGYTF.

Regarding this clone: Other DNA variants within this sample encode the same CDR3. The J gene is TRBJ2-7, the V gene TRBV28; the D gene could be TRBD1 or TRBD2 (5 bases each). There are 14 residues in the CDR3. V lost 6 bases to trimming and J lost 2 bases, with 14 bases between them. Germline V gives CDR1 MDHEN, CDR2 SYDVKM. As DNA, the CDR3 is TGTGCCAGCAGCCTTAGGGGACCCCCCTACGAGCAGTACTTC. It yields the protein CASSLRGPPYEQYF.

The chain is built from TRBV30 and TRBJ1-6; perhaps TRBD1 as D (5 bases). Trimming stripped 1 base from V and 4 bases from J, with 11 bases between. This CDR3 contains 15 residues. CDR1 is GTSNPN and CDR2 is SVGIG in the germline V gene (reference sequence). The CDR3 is CAWSEGVGYNSPLHF. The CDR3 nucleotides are TGTGCCTGGAGTGAAGGGGTAGGGTATAATTCACCCCTCCACTTT.

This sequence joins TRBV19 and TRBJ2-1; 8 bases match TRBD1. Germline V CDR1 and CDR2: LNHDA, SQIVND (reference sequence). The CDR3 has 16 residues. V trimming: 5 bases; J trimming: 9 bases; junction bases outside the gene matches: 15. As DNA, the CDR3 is TGTGCCAGTAGTCCACACATGGACAGGGTATATACTGAGCAGTTCTTC. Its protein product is CASSPHMDRVYTEQFF.

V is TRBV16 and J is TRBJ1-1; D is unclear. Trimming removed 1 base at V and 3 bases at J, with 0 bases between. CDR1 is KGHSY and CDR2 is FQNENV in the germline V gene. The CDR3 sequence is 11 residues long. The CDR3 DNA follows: TGTGCCAGCAGCCAATACACTGAAGCTTTCTTT. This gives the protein CASSQYTEAFF.

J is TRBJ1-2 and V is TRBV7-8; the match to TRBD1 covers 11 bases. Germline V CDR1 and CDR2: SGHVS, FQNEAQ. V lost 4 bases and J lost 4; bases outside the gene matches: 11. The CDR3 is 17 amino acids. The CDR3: CASSSSGTGGIVYGYTF. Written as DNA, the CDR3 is TGTGCCAGCAGCTCTAGTGGGACAGGGGGTATTGTCTATGGCTACACCTTC.

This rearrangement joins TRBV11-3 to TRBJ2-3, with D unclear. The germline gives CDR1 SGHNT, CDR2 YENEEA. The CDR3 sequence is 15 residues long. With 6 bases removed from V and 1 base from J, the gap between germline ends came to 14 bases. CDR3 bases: TGTGCCAGCAGGTGGGTAGGGCCCTGCACAGATACGCAGTATTTT. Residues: CASRWVGPCTDTQYF.

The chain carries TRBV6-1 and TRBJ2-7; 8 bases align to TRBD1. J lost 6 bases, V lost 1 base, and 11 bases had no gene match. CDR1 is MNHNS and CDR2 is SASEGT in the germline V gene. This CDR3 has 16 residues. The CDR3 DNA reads TGTGCCAGCAGTGAAGTTCGGGGCAGGGGGCGCGTCGAGCAGTACTTC. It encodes CASSEVRGRGRVEQYF.

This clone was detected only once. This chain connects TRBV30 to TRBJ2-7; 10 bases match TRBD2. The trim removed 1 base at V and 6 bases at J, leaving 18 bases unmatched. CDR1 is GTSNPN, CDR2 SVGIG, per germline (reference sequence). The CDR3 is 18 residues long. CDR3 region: CAWSEIAGGFVSTSEQYF. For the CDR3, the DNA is TGTGCCTGGAGTGAGATAGCGGGAGGTTTTGTTTCGACGAGCGAGCAGTACTTC.

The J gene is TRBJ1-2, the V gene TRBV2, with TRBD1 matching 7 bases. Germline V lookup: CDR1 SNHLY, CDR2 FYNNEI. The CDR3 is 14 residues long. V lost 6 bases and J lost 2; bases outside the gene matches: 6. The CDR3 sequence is CASRGTEKNYGYTF. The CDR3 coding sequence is TGTGCCAGCAGAGGGACAGAGAAAAACTATGGCTACACCTTC.

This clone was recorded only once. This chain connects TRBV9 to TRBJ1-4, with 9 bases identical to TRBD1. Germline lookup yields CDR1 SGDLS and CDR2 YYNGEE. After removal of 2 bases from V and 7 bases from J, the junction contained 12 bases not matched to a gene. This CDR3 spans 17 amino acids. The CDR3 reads CASSVGTGRLIGEKLFF. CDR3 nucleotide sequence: TGTGCCAGCAGCGTCGGGACAGGGAGGTTAATTGGTGAAAAACTGTTTTTT.

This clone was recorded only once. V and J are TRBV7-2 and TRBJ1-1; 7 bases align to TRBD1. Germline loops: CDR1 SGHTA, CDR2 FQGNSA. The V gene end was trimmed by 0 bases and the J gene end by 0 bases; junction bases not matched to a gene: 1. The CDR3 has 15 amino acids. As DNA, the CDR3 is TGTGCCAGCAGCTTAGCGGGACAGATGAACACTGAAGCTTTCTTT. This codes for CASSLAGQMNTEAFF.

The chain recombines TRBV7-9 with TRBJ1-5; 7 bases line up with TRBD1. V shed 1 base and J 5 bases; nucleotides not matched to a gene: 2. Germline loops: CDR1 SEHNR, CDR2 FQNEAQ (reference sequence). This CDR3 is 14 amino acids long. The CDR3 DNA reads TGTGCCAGCAGCTTAGGGCAGGGGGATCAGCCCCAGCATTTT. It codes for CASSLGQGDQPQHF.

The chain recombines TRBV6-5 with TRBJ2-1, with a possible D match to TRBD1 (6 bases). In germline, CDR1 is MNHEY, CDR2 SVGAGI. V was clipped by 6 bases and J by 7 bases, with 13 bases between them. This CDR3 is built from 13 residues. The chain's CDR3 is CASRPYRANEQFF. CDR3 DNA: TGTGCCAGCAGGCCTTACAGGGCGAATGAGCAGTTCTTC.